This T cell receptor (beta chain) derives from a study of T cells in Graves' hyperthyroidism and ophthalmopathy. Authors of the study amplified TCR beta CDR3 regions from RNA transcripts. A first-round RT-PCR of the TCR CDR3 used the HTBI primer set. A single record per CDR3 protein comes from TCRdb applying MiXCR to the multiplex PCR reads. The table lists hundreds of thousands of distinct CDR3 sequences, around 15% of them singletons. This clonotype was recorded many times. V lost 1 base and J 4 bases, leaving 7 bases between the germline ends. This CDR3 is 13 amino acids long. Germline V gene sequence: CDR1 SGHTA, CDR2 FQGNSA.

Sequenced sample: blood. The chain uses TRBV7-2 and TRBJ2-5; D not resolved. This sequence originates from a young woman with Graves' hyperthyroidism. CDR3 sequence: CASSLELRETQYF. CDR3 coding DNA: TGTGCCAGCAGCTTAGAACTCAGAGAGACCCAGTACTTC.